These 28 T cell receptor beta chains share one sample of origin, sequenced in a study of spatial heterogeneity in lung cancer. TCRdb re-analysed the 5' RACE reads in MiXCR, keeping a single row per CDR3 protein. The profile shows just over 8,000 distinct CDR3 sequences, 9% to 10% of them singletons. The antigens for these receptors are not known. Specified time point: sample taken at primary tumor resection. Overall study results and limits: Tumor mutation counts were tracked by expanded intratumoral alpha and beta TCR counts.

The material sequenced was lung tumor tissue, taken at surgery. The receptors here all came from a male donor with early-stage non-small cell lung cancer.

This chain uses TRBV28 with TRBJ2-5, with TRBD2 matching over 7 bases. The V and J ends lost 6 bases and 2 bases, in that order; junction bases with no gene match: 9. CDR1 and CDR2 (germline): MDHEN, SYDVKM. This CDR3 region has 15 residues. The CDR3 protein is CASSFLADSQETQYF. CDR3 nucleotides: TGTGCCAGCAGCTTCCTAGCGGACTCACAAGAGACCCAGTACTTC.

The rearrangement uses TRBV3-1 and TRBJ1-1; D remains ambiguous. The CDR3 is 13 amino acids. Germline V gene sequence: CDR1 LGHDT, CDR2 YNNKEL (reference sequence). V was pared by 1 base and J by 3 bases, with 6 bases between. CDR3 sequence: CASSQGVYTEAFF. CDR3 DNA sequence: TGTGCCAGCAGCCAAGGGGTTTACACTGAAGCTTTCTTT.

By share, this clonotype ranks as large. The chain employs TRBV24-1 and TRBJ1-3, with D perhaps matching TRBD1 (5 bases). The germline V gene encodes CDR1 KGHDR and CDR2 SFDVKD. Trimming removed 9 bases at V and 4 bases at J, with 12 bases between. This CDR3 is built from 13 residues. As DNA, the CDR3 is TGTGCCACCTCGGGCAGGGACGGAAACACCATATATTTT. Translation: CATSGRDGNTIYF.

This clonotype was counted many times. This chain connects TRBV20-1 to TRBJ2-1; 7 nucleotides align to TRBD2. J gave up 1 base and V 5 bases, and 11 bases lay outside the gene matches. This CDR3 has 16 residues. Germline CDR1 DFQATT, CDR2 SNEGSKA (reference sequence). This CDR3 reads CSAPYRGSGSYNEQFF. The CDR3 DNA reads TGCAGTGCTCCTTACCGCGGGAGTGGGTCCTACAATGAGCAGTTCTTC.

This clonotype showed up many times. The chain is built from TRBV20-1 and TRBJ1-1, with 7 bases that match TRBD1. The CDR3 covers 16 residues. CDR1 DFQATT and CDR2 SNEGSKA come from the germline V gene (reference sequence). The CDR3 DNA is TGCCGCCTTAGTCGTTCGCAGACAGGGTCGAACACTGAAGCTTTCTTT. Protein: CRLSRSQTGSNTEAFF.

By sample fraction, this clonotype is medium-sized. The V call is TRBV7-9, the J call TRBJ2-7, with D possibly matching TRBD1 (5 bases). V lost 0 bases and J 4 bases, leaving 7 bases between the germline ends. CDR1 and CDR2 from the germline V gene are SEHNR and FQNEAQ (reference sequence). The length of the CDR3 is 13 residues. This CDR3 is CASSLAQGYEQYF. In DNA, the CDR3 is TGTGCCAGCAGCTTAGCCCAGGGTTACGAGCAGTACTTC.

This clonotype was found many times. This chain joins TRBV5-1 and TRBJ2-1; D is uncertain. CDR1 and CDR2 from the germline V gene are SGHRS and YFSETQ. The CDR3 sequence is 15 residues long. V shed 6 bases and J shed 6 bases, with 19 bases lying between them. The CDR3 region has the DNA TGCGCCAGCACGCTTAACGAGGCTCCCGGCAATGAGCAGTTCTTC. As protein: CASTLNEAPGNEQFF.

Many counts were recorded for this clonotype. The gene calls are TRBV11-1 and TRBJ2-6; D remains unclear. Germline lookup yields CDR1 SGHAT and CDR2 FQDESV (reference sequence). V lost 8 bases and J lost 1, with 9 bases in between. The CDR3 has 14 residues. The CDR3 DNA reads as TGTGCCAGCGGGTTTCGGTCTGGGGCCAACGTCCTGACTTTC. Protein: CASGFRSGANVLTF.

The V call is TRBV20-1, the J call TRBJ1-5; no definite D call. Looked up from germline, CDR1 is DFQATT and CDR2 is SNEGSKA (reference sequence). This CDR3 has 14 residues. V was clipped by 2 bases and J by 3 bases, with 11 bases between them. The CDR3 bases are TGCAGTGCTAGAAAACCTGAGTACAATCAGCCCCAGCATTTT. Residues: CSARKPEYNQPQHF.

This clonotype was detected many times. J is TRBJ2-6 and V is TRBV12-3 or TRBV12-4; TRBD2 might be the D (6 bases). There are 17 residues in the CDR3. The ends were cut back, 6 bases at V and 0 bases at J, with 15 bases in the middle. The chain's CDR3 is CASSPLASASGANVLTF. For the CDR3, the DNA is TGTGCCAGCAGCCCCCTAGCGTCAGCCTCTGGGGCCAACGTCCTGACTTTC.

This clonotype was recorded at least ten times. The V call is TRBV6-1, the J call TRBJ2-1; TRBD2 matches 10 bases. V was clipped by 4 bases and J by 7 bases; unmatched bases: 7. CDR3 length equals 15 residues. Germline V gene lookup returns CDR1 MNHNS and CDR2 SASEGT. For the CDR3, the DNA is TGTGCCAGCAGTGCCAGCGGGGGGGCCGGTAATGAGCAGTTCTTC. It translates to CASSASGGAGNEQFF.

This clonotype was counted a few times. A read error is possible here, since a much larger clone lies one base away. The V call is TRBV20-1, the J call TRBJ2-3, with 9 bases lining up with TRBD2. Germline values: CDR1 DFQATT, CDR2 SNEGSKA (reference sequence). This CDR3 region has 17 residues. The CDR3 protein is CSSSSRGASGGTDTQYF. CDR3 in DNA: TGCAGTTCTAGCTCAAGGGGGGCTAGCGGGGGCACAGATACGCAGTATTTT.

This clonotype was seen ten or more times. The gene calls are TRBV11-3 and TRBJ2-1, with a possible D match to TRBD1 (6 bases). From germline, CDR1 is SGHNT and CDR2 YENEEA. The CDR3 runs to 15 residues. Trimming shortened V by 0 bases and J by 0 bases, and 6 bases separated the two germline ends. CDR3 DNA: TGTGCCAGCAGCTTAGACAGGGGCTCCTACAATGAGCAGTTCTTC. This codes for CASSLDRGSYNEQFF.

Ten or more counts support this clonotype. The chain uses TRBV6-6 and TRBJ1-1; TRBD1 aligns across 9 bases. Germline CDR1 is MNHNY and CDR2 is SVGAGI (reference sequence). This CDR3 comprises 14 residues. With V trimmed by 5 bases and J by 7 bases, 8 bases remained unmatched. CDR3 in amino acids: CASSQQGAGFEAFF. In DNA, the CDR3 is TGTGCCAGCAGTCAACAGGGGGCCGGTTTTGAAGCTTTCTTT.

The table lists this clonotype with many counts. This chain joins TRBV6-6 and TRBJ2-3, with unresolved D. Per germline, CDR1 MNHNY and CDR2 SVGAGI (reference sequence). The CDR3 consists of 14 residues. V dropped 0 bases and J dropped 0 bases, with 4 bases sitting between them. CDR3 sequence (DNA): TGTGCCAGCAGTTACTCAGCAAGCACAGATACGCAGTATTTT. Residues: CASSYSASTDTQYF.

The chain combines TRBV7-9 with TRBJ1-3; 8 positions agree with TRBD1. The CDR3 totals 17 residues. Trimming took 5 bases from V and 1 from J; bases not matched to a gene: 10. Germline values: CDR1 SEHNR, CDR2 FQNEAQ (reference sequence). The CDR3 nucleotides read TGTGCCAGCAGCACGAGCGGACAGGGTCTATCTGGAAACACCATATATTTT. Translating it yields CASSTSGQGLSGNTIYF. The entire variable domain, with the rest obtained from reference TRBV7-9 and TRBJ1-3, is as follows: DTGVSQNPRHKITKRGQNVTFRCDPISEHNRLYWYRQTLGQGPEFLTYFQNEAQLEKSRLLSDRFSAERPKGSFSTLEIQRTEQGDSAMYLCASSTSGQGLSGNTIYFGEGSWLTVV.

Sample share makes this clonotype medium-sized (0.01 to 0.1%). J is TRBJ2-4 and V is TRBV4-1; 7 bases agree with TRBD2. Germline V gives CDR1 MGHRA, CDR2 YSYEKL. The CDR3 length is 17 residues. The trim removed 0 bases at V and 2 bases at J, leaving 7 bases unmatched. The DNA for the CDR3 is TGCGCCAGCAGCCAAGATTTTTGGGACTACACCAAAAACATTCAGTACTTC. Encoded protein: CASSQDFWDYTKNIQYF.

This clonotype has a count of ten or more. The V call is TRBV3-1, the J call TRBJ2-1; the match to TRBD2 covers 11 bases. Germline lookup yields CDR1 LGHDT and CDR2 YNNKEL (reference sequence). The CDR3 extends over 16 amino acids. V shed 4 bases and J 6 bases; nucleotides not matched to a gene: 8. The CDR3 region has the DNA TGTGCCAGCAGCCCGAGACTAGCGGGGAGGGGCAATGAGCAGTTCTTC. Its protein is CASSPRLAGRGNEQFF.

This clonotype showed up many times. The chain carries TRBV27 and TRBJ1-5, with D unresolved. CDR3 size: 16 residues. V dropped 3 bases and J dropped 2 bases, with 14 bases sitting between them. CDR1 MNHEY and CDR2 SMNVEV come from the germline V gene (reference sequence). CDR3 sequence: CASSFQATTGNQPQHF. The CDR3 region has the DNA TGTGCCAGCAGTTTCCAGGCGACAACGGGCAATCAGCCCCAGCATTTT.

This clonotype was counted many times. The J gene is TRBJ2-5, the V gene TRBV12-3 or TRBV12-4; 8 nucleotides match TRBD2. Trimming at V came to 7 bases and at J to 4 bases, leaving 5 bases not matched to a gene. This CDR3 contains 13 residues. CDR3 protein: CASIPGGGETQYF. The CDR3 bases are TGTGCCAGCATTCCCGGGGGGGGAGAGACCCAGTACTTC.

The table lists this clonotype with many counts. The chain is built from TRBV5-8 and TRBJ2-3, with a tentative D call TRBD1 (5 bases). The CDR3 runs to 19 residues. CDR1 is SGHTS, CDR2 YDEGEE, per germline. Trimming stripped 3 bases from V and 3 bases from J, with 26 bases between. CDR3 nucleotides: TGTGCCAGCAGCTGGTGGACAATAGGGCCCCGAACCGGGACAGATACGCAGTATTTT. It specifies CASSWWTIGPRTGTDTQYF. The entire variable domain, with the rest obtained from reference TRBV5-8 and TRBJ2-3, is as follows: EAGVTQSPTHLIKTRGQQATLRCSPISGHTSVYWYQQALGLGLQFLLWYDEGEERNRGNFPPRFSGRQFPNYSSELNVNALELEDSALYLCASSWWTIGPRTGTDTQYFGPGTRLTVL.

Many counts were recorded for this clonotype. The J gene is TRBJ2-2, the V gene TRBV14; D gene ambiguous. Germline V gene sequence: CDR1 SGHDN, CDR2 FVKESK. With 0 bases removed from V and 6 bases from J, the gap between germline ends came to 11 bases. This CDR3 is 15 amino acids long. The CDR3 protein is CASSQDQGFPGELFF. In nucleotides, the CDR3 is TGTGCCAGCAGCCAAGATCAAGGTTTTCCCGGGGAGCTGTTTTTT.

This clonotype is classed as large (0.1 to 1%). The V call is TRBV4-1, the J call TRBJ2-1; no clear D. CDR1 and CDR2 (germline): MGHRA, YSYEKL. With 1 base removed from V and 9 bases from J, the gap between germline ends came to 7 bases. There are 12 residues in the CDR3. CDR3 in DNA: TGCGCCAGCAGCCAAGGATTCAGTGAGCAGTTCTTC. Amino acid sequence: CASSQGFSEQFF.

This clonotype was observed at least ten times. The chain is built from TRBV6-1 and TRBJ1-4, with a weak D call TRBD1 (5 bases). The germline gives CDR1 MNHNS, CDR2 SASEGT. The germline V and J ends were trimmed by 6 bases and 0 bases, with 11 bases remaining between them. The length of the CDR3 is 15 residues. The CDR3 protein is CASRGGSTTNEKLFF. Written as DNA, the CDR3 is TGTGCCAGCAGGGGGGGGAGTACAACTAATGAAAAACTGTTTTTT.

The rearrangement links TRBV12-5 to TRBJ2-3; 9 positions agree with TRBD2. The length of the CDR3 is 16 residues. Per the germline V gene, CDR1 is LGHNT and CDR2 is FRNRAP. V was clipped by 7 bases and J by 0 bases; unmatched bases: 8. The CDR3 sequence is CASDPTSGLSTDTQYF. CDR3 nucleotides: TGTGCTAGTGACCCCACTAGCGGGCTTAGCACAGATACGCAGTATTTT. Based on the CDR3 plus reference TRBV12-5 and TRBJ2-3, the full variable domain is DARVTQTPRHKVTEMGQEVTMRCQPILGHNTVFWYRQTMMQGLELLAYFRNRAPLDDSGMPKDRFSAEMPDATLATLKIQPSEPRDSAVYFCASDPTSGLSTDTQYFGPGTRLTVL.

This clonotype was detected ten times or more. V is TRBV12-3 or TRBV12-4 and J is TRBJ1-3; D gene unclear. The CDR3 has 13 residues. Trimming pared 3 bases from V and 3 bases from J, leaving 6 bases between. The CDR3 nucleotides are TGTGCCAGCAGTTTTCAAGGTGGAAACACCATATATTTT. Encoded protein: CASSFQGGNTIYF.

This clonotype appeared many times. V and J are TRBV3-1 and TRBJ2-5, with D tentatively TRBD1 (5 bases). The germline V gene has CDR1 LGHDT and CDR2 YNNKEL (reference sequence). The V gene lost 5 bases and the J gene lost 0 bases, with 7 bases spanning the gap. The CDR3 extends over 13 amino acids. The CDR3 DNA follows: TGTGCCAGCAGCGACAGTGACCAAGAGACCCAGTACTTC. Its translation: CASSDSDQETQYF.

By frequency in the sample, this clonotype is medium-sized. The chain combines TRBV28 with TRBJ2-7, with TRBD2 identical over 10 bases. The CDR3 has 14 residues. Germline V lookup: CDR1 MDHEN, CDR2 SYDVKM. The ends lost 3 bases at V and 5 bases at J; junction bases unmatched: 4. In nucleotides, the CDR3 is TGTGCCAGCAGTTTTGGAGCGGGGGGGCACGAGCAGTACGTC. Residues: CASSFGAGGHEQYV.